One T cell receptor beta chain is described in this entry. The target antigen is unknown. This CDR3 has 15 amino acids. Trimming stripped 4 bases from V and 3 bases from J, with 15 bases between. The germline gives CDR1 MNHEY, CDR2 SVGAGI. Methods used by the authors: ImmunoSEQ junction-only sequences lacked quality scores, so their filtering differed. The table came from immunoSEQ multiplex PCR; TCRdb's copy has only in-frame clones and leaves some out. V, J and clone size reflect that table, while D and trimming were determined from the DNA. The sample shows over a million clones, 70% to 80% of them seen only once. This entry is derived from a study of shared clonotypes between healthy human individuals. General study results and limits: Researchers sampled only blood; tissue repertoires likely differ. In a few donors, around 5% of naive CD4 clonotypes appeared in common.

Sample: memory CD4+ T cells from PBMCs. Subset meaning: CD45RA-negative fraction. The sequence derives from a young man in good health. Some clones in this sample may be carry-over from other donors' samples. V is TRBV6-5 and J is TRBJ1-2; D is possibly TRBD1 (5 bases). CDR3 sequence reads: CASSSSTGTDYGYTF. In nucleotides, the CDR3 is TGTGCCAGCAGTTCCTCAACCGGGACGGACTATGGCTACACCTTC.